This T cell receptor beta chain was documented in a study of T-cell memory formation after mild COVID-19. This clonotype has a handful of counts. Germline CDR1 is SGHVS and CDR2 is FQNEAQ. V was pared by 5 bases and J by 4 bases, with 15 bases between. The CDR3 is 16 residues long. TCRdb ran MiXCR on the 5' RACE reads and lists one entry per CDR3 protein. The sample holds more than 150,000 distinct CDR3 sequences, around 10% seen once. The sequencing sample was made of PBMCs or a T cell subset sorted from them (not recorded which). The source is a man between 18 and 29 years old who had mild COVID-19 (a few samples of this study predate the infection). Cell type and time point are not known. The chain has TRBV7-8 and TRBJ1-6, with D uncertain. CDR3 protein: CASSQRSGSYNSPLHF. CDR3 coding DNA: TGTGCCAGCAGCCAGAGGTCGGGGTCGTATAATTCACCCCTCCACTTT.